This T cell receptor (beta chain) emerged from a study of blood T cell repertoires in COVID-19. As for the study in general: Donors in the United States, Italy and Spain gave samples during acute or convalescent COVID-19. The cDNA or gDNA used as material had been derived from T cells, B-cell-depleted T cells, or PBMCs.

V lost 7 bases, J lost 1 base, and 5 bases stayed unmatched. CDR1 is SNHLY, CDR2 FYNNEI, per germline. The CDR3 is 15 amino acids. Per the study methods: Nucleated cell counts were estimated from reference gene primer amplification. The repertoire was sequenced with immunoSEQ multiplex PCR; TCRdb's copy has only in-frame clones and lacks some. V, J and clone size derive from that table, while D and trimming were established from the DNA sequence. The sample includes about 170,000 clones, 84% of them seen just once. Seattle patient enrollment occurred during active infection, with longitudinal follow-up thereafter.

Specimen: peripheral blood. The genes are TRBV2 and TRBJ2-3; 10 nucleotides align to TRBD2. The TCR comes from a woman in her 70s with COVID-19, enrolled during active disease. CDR3 in amino acids: CASKLGTSGTDTQYF. The CDR3 DNA reads as TGTGCCAGCAAGCTCGGGACTAGCGGCACAGATACGCAGTATTTT.